Shown below are 10 T cell receptor beta chains from a single sample sequenced in a study of T cell repertoires in cytomegalovirus infection. These receptors lack a known antigen. From the reads, TCRdb called clonotypes with MiXCR, one entry per CDR3 protein. The data contain 300,000 to 400,000 distinct CDR3 sequences, almost 30% of them singletons. Sequences were derived from cultured PBMCs, sampled from culture after CMV antigen stimulation. The source of these receptors is a human donor in good health (CMV status not recorded). Some clones in this sample may be carry-over from other donors' samples.

This clonotype was seen more than once but under ten times. This chain joins TRBV20-1 and TRBJ2-3; weak D call: TRBD2 (5 bases). Between the trimmed V and J ends, which lost 6 bases and 6 bases, there was a span of 10 bases. Germline CDR1 is DFQATT and CDR2 is SNEGSKA (reference sequence). The CDR3 is 11 amino acids. The CDR3 spells CSATRGDTQYF. The CDR3 nucleotides read TGCAGTGCAACAAGAGGGGATACGCAGTATTTT.

This clonotype appeared a few times. The gene calls are TRBV12-3 or TRBV12-4 and TRBJ2-2; D is possibly TRBD1 (6 bases). The CDR3 consists of 13 residues. Trimming removed 7 bases at V and 5 bases at J, with 11 bases between. CDR3 in DNA: TGTGCCAGCAATCGAGGGGGAACCGGGGAGCTGTTTTTT. This sequence encodes CASNRGGTGELFF.

This clonotype was observed a handful of times. The CDR3 here is CASSSSLAGFSKRYNEQFF. The CDR3 nucleotides are TGTGCCAGCAGCTCCTCACTAGCGGGCTTTTCCAAGCGGTACAATGAGCAGTTCTTC. This chain joins TRBV7-6 and TRBJ2-1, with TRBD2 matching over 9 bases. The J segment lost 4 bases and the V segment lost 4 bases, leaving 17 bases of the junction unmatched. There are 19 residues in the CDR3. Germline CDR1 SGHVS, CDR2 FNYEAQ.

This chain joins TRBV7-9 and TRBJ2-3; 8 nucleotides align to TRBD2. Germline V gene data show CDR1 as SEHNR and CDR2 as FQNEAQ (reference sequence). The CDR3 totals 19 residues. V dropped 2 bases and J dropped 2; count of bases not matched to a gene: 15. The CDR3 region has the DNA TGTGCCAGCAGCTTATGGAGGTCGGGAGGGCTAGCGGACACAGATACGCAGTATTTT. Translating gives CASSLWRSGGLADTDTQYF.

The chain carries TRBV7-9 and TRBJ2-7; D is perhaps TRBD1 (6 bases). The CDR3 consists of 17 residues. With 2 bases removed from V and 4 bases from J, the gap between germline ends came to 21 bases. The germline V gene encodes CDR1 SEHNR and CDR2 FQNEAQ (reference sequence). The CDR3 region has the DNA TGTGCCAGCAGCTTATTCCCCCGCGCTAGACAGGAATACGAGCAGTACTTC. It encodes CASSLFPRARQEYEQYF.

Many counts were recorded for this clonotype. V and J are TRBV6-2 or TRBV6-3 and TRBJ2-3; possibly TRBD1 for D (5 bases). The CDR3 consists of 13 residues. Trimming removed 5 bases at V and 8 bases at J, with 14 bases between. Germline V gene data show CDR1 as MNHEY and CDR2 as SVGEGT. The CDR3 DNA reads TGTGCCAGCAGTCTCGTCGCAAGGGGTACGCAGTATTTT. Protein sequence: CASSLVARGTQYF.

This chain uses TRBV7-9 with TRBJ1-6; D is undetermined. The CDR3 is 14 amino acids. V lost 6 bases to trimming and J lost 9 bases, with 15 bases between them. Germline V gives CDR1 SEHNR, CDR2 FQNEAQ (reference sequence). The CDR3 DNA is TGTGCCAGCAGACAAAGCGGCAGCGGTTCACCCCTCCACTTT. It encodes CASRQSGSGSPLHF.

Only one count was recorded for this clonotype. V is TRBV7-6 and J is TRBJ2-2; D is tentatively TRBD1 or TRBD2 (5 bases each). Germline V gene data show CDR1 as SGHVS and CDR2 as FNYEAQ. The CDR3 has 17 amino acids. The ends were cut back, 5 bases at V and 4 bases at J, with 20 bases in the middle. CDR3 DNA: TGTGCCAGCAGCCCTACTTGGACAAGCGGCGCCACCGGGGAGCTGTTTTTT. Translating it yields CASSPTWTSGATGELFF.

This clonotype was recorded many times. The genes are TRBV6-1 and TRBJ1-4, with 9 bases that match TRBD1. The germline V gene encodes CDR1 MNHNS and CDR2 SASEGT. Unmatched junction bases numbered 9, after V lost 5 bases and J lost 5 bases. CDR3 length equals 16 residues. The CDR3 DNA is TGTGCCAGCAGTTATGGGGGACAGGGATTAAATGAAAAACTGTTTTTT. Residues: CASSYGGQGLNEKLFF.

This clonotype was recorded a few times. The chain uses TRBV7-8 and TRBJ2-5; no firm D call. The CDR3 extends over 15 amino acids. CDR1 and CDR2 from the germline V gene are SGHVS and FQNEAQ. V lost 5 bases and J 2 bases, leaving 15 bases between the germline ends. Here the CDR3 reads CASSPEPGSQETQYF. The DNA for the CDR3 is TGTGCCAGCAGCCCTGAGCCGGGTTCGCAAGAGACCCAGTACTTC.